These T cell receptor beta chains were read from a single sample in a study of shared clonotypes between healthy human individuals. The assay was immunoSEQ multiplex PCR, and TCRdb's table has in-frame clones only and misses some. In the table there are millions of clones, approximately 95% of which are singletons. The sequenced sample consisted of naive CD4+ T cells from PBMCs. The receptors were gathered from a man aged 18-30 years in good health. Some clones in this sample may be carry-over from other donors' samples. Both conserved end residues are part of each CDR3. The order of the fields is D gene, J gene, clone size, CDR3 length, V gene, CDR3 protein, CDR3 DNA. D genes are given only for firm matches. Part of the rows lack a size; the others show once, few, many or a class for expanded clones.

D gene: TRBD1
J gene: TRBJ2-3
clone size: .
CDR3 length: 13
V gene: TRBV9
CDR3 protein: CASDRGLRGTQYF
CDR3 DNA: TGTGCCAGTGACAGGGGGTTGAGGGGCACGCAGTATTTT

D gene: .
J gene: TRBJ2-7
clone size: .
CDR3 length: 12
V gene: TRBV5-1
CDR3 protein: CASSSLGYEQYF
CDR3 DNA: TGCGCCAGCAGCTCCCTAGGGTACGAGCAGTACTTC

D gene: TRBD1
J gene: TRBJ2-2
clone size: .
CDR3 length: 14
V gene: TRBV6-1
CDR3 protein: CASSLRTGVWELFF
CDR3 DNA: TGTGCCAGCAGTCTACGGACAGGGGTGTGGGAGCTGTTTTTT

D gene: TRBD1
J gene: TRBJ2-7
clone size: .
CDR3 length: 15
V gene: TRBV6-6
CDR3 protein: CASRTGTGDSYEQYF
CDR3 DNA: TGTGCCAGCAGAACCGGGACAGGTGACTCCTACGAGCAGTACTTC

D gene: .
J gene: TRBJ2-4
clone size: .
CDR3 length: 13
V gene: TRBV5-1
CDR3 protein: CASSLGAGNIQYF
CDR3 DNA: TGCGCCAGCAGCTTGGGTGCAGGAAACATTCAGTACTTC

D gene: .
J gene: TRBJ2-5
clone size: .
CDR3 length: 12
V gene: TRBV29-1
CDR3 protein: CSVARGEETQYF
CDR3 DNA: TGCAGCGTTGCCAGGGGCGAGGAGACCCAGTACTTC

D gene: .
J gene: TRBJ1-5
clone size: .
CDR3 length: 16
V gene: TRBV18
CDR3 protein: CASSRDGGNGNQPQHF
CDR3 DNA: TGTGCCAGCTCACGAGATGGAGGGAACGGCAATCAGCCCCAGCATTTT

D gene: TRBD1
J gene: TRBJ1-2
clone size: .
CDR3 length: 13
V gene: TRBV19
CDR3 protein: CASRDRVFGGYTF
CDR3 DNA: TGTGCCAGCCGGGACAGGGTTTTCGGTGGCTACACCTTC

D gene: .
J gene: TRBJ2-3
clone size: once
CDR3 length: 12
V gene: TRBV15
CDR3 protein: CATSNPGDTQYF
CDR3 DNA: TGTGCCACCAGCAACCCCGGGGATACGCAGTATTTT

D gene: TRBD1
J gene: TRBJ1-5
clone size: .
CDR3 length: 18
V gene: TRBV7-9
CDR3 protein: CASSLDRGPWDSNQPQHF
CDR3 DNA: TGTGCCAGCAGCTTAGACAGGGGGCCGTGGGATAGCAATCAGCCCCAGCATTTT

D gene: TRBD1
J gene: TRBJ1-5
clone size: .
CDR3 length: 14
V gene: TRBV28
CDR3 protein: CAVPGGQQNQPQHF
CDR3 DNA: TGTGCCGTGCCAGGGGGACAGCAAAATCAGCCCCAGCATTTT

D gene: .
J gene: TRBJ2-7
clone size: .
CDR3 length: 11
V gene: TRBV28
CDR3 protein: CASSKVGEQYF
CDR3 DNA: TGTGCCAGCAGCAAGGTGGGGGAGCAGTACTTC

D gene: .
J gene: TRBJ2-1
clone size: .
CDR3 length: 15
V gene: TRBV5-5
CDR3 protein: CASSLDGSSYNEQFF
CDR3 DNA: TGTGCCAGCAGCTTAGACGGGAGCTCCTACAATGAGCAGTTCTTC

D gene: .
J gene: TRBJ1-5
clone size: .
CDR3 length: 15
V gene: TRBV28
CDR3 protein: CASSLPEGGNQPQHF
CDR3 DNA: TGTGCCAGCAGTTTACCTGAAGGGGGCAATCAGCCCCAGCATTTT

D gene: .
J gene: TRBJ2-2
clone size: .
CDR3 length: 14
V gene: TRBV27
CDR3 protein: CASSLSPNTGELFF
CDR3 DNA: TGTGCCAGCAGTTTATCCCCGAACACCGGGGAGCTGTTTTTT

D gene: .
J gene: TRBJ1-1
clone size: once
CDR3 length: 14
V gene: TRBV7-2
CDR3 protein: CASSSQGSDTEAFF
CDR3 DNA: TGTGCCAGCAGCTCACAGGGTTCGGACACTGAAGCTTTCTTT

D gene: .
J gene: TRBJ1-2
clone size: .
CDR3 length: 15
V gene: TRBV5-1
CDR3 protein: CASYPGGSVNYGYTF
CDR3 DNA: TGCGCCAGCTACCCGGGGGGTTCGGTGAACTATGGCTACACCTTC

D gene: TRBD1
J gene: TRBJ1-2
clone size: .
CDR3 length: 17
V gene: TRBV4-1
CDR3 protein: CASSQGPGGSANYGYTF
CDR3 DNA: TGCGCCAGCAGCCAAGGTCCAGGGGGCAGTGCTAACTATGGCTACACCTTC

D gene: .
J gene: TRBJ1-1
clone size: .
CDR3 length: 13
V gene: TRBV29-1
CDR3 protein: CSVEAYLNTEAFF
CDR3 DNA: TGCAGCGTTGAAGCTTACCTGAACACTGAAGCTTTCTTT

D gene: .
J gene: TRBJ1-5
clone size: .
CDR3 length: 14
V gene: TRBV19
CDR3 protein: CASSIPRRGQPQHF
CDR3 DNA: TGTGCCAGTAGTATCCCCCGCCGGGGTCAGCCCCAGCATTTT

D gene: .
J gene: TRBJ2-1
clone size: .
CDR3 length: 17
V gene: TRBV28
CDR3 protein: CASSLGSAGHLFNEQFF
CDR3 DNA: TGTGCCAGCAGTTTGGGTAGTGCGGGACACCTTTTCAATGAGCAGTTCTTC

D gene: .
J gene: TRBJ2-7
clone size: .
CDR3 length: 14
V gene: TRBV5-6
CDR3 protein: CASSPARSAGEQYF
CDR3 DNA: TGTGCCAGCAGCCCAGCCCGGTCGGCCGGAGAGCAGTACTTC